The clone carrying this TCR beta chain was detected a few times. The sample originates from a study of cytotoxic CD8 clonotypes in ibrutinib-treated CLL. The data were produced by immunoSEQ multiplex PCR, yet TCRdb's version contains in-frame clones alone and is incomplete. Among roughly 250,000 clones, around three quarters were seen once, and the ten largest hold over 15%. This receptor was identified in a human donor with chronic lymphocytic leukemia. The source was PBMCs, collected after 24 months of ibrutinib treatment.

The CDR3 here is CASGLAGDEQYF. As DNA, the CDR3 is TGTGCCAGCGGACTAGCGGGAGACGAGCAGTACTTC. J is TRBJ2-7 and V is TRBV11-3; 13 bases map to TRBD2. Germline lookup yields CDR1 SGHNT and CDR2 YENEEA. V trimming: 8 bases; J trimming: 5 bases; junction bases outside the gene matches: 0. The CDR3 consists of 12 residues.